This T cell receptor (beta chain) was sequenced in a study of T cells in Graves' hyperthyroidism and ophthalmopathy. V was pared by 10 bases and J by 4 bases, with 3 bases of the junction left unmatched. The CDR3 contains 11 residues. CDR1 and CDR2 from the germline V gene are MRHNA and SNTAGT. Uncontrolled infection, other autoimmune disease, pregnancy or lactation barred patients from enrollment. Amplified TCR beta CDR3 regions came from RNA transcripts. Using the HTBI primer set, a first-round RT-PCR was run on the TCR CDR3. TCRdb reanalysed the multiplex PCR reads using MiXCR and keeps one entry per CDR3 protein. The table records about 620,000 distinct CDR3 sequences, about a sixth of them present only once.

The sample taken for sequencing was blood. The J gene is TRBJ2-7, the V gene TRBV6-4, with TRBD2 matching 8 bases. The sequence was obtained from a woman aged 25 to 39 with Graves' hyperthyroidism. The CDR3 protein is CATGRGYEQYF. In DNA form, the CDR3 reads TGTGCCACCGGGAGGGGTTACGAGCAGTACTTC.